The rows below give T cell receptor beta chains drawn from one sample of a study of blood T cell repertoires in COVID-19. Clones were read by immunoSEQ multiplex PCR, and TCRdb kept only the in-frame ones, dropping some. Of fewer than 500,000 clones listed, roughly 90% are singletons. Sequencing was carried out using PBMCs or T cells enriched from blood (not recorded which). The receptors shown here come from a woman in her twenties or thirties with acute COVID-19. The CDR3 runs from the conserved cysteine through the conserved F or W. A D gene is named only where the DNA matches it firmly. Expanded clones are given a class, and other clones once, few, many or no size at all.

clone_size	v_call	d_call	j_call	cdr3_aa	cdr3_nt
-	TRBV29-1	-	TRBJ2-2	CSVALTDPAGELFF	TGCAGCGTTGCGTTGACAGATCCGGCCGGGGAGCTGTTTTTT
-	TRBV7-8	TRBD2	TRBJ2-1	CASSFSPFWIKRGENEQFF	TGTGCCAGCAGCTTCAGCCCCTTCTGGATCAAGCGGGGGGAAAATGAGCAGTTCTTC
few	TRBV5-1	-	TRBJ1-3	CASSPGAGNTIYF	TGCGCCAGCAGTCCCGGGGCTGGAAACACCATATATTTT
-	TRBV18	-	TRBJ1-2	CASSPDTVNYGYTF	TGTGCCAGCTCACCGGACACGGTTAACTATGGCTACACCTTC
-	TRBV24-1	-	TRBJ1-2	CATSPLNYGYTF	TGTGCCACCAGTCCGTTAAACTATGGCTACACCTTC
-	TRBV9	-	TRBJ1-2	CASSVEQNFNYGYTF	TGTGCCAGCAGCGTAGAACAGAACTTTAACTATGGCTACACCTTC
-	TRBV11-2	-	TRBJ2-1	CASSSGAGGQQFF	TGTGCCAGCAGCTCGGGAGCGGGCGGGCAACAGTTCTTC
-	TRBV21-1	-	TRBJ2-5	CASSSPLDRGRETQYF	TGTGCCAGCAGCAGCCCTCTGGACAGGGGGAGAGAGACCCAGTACTTC
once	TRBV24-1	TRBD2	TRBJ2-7	CATSDTGTSLYEQYF	TGTGCCACCAGTGACACCGGGACTAGCCTATACGAGCAGTACTTC
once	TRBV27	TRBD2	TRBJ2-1	CASSLGRGGYNEQFF	TGTGCCAGCAGTTTGGGGCGGGGGGGCTATAATGAGCAGTTCTTC
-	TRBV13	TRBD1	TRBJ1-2	CASSPNPGQGYGYTF	TGTGCCAGCAGCCCCAACCCGGGACAGGGCTATGGCTACACCTTC
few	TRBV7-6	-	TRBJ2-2	CASSSTEYTGELFF	TGTGCCAGCAGCTCCACAGAATACACCGGGGAGCTGTTTTTT
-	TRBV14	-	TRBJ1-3	CASSPQSSPGNTIYF	TGTGCCAGCAGTCCACAGAGTTCACCCGGAAACACCATATATTTT
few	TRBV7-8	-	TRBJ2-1	CASSLVGGSWNEQFF	TGTGCCAGCAGCTTAGTCGGGGGTTCGTGGAATGAGCAGTTCTTC
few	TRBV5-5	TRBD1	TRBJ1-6	CASSLYFGTEGVTLHF	TGTGCCAGCAGCTTATATTTCGGGACAGAGGGGGTCACCCTCCACTTT
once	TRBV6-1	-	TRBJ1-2	CASSEPTGRGGYTF	TGTGCCAGCAGTGAACCTACAGGGAGGGGTGGCTACACCTTC
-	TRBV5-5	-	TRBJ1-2	CASSLATSGEYYGYTF	TGTGCCAGCAGCTTGGCTACCTCCGGGGAATACTATGGCTACACCTTC
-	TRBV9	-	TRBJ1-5	CASSVDVGVQPQHF	TGTGCCAGCAGCGTGGACGTCGGGGTTCAGCCCCAGCATTTT
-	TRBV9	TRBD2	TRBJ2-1	CASSGRRERGPYNEQFF	TGTGCCAGCAGCGGCCGTCGAGAGCGGGGGCCGTACAATGAGCAGTTCTTC
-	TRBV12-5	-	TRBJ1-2	CASGPSLPGGGDYGYTF	TGTGCTAGTGGACCCTCCCTTCCTGGGGGGGGCGACTATGGCTACACCTTC
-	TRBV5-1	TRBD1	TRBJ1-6	CASSLEGQGTSPLHF	TGCGCCAGCAGCTTGGAGGGACAGGGGACTTCACCCCTCCACTTT
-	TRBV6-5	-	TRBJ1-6	CASSPGQSGNSPLHF	TGTGCCAGCAGTCCAGGACAGTCTGGGAATTCACCCCTCCACTTT
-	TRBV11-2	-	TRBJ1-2	CASSAGLGYGYTF	TGTGCCAGCAGCGCGGGGTTGGGCTATGGCTACACCTTC
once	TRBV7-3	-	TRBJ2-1	CASSPDRSSYNEQFF	TGTGCCAGCAGTCCTGACAGGAGCTCCTACAATGAGCAGTTCTTC
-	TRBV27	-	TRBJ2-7	CASSLARDFYEQYF	TGTGCCAGCAGTTTAGCCCGGGACTTCTACGAGCAGTACTTC
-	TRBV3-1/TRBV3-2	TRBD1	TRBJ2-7	CASSQGTGGREQYF	TGTGCCAGCAGCCAAGGGACAGGGGGGCGGGAGCAGTACTTC
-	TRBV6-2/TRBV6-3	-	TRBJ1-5	CASSYGTGHNQPQHF	TGTGCCAGCAGTTACGGTACAGGCCACAATCAGCCCCAGCATTTT
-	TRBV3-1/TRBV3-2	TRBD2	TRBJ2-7	CASSLSGGYEQYF	TGTGCCAGCAGCCTTAGCGGGGGCTACGAGCAGTACTTC
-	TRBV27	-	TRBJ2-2	CASSLWAVGNTGELFF	TGTGCCAGCAGTTTATGGGCAGTAGGCAACACCGGGGAGCTGTTTTTT
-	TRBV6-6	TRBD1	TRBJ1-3	CASSHGQAYSGNTIYF	TGTGCCAGCAGCCATGGACAGGCTTACTCTGGAAACACCATATATTTT
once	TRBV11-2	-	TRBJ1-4	CASSLVAATNEKLFF	TGTGCCAGCAGCTTAGTGGCAGCAACTAATGAAAAACTGTTTTTT
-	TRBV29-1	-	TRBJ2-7	CSARVSSYEQYF	TGCAGCGCCAGGGTATCTTCCTACGAGCAGTACTTC
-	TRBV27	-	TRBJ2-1	CASSEGSYNEQFF	TGTGCCAGCAGTGAGGGCTCCTACAATGAGCAGTTCTTC
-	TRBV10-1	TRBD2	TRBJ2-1	CASGGLAGVLNEQFF	TGCGCCAGCGGGGGACTAGCGGGGGTGCTAAATGAGCAGTTCTTC
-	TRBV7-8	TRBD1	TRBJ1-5	CASSKDRDRNQPQHF	TGTGCCAGCAGCAAGGACAGGGATCGGAATCAGCCCCAGCATTTT
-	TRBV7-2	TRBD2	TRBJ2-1	CASSLVASGGSRNEQFF	TGTGCCAGCAGCTTAGTGGCTAGCGGGGGTTCCCGGAATGAGCAGTTCTTC
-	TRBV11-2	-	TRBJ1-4	CASSLRVDEKLFF	TGTGCCAGCAGCCTCCGGGTCGATGAAAAACTGTTTTTT
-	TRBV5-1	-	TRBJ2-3	CASSLLAFYSTDTQYF	TGCGCCAGCAGCTTACTAGCTTTTTATAGCACAGATACGCAGTATTTT
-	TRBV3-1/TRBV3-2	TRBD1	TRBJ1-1	CASSPGQGTEAFF	TGTGCCAGCAGCCCCGGACAGGGTACTGAAGCTTTCTTT
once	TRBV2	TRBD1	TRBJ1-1	CASNTGTGRGNTEAFF	TGTGCCAGCAATACCGGGACAGGGCGGGGAAACACTGAAGCTTTCTTT
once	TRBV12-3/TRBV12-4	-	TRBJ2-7	CASSSSVYEQYF	TGTGCCAGCAGTTCCTCCGTCTACGAGCAGTACTTC
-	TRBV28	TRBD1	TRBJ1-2	CASSLPGQGNPHTF	TGTGCCAGCAGTTTACCGGGACAGGGAAATCCGCACACCTTC